Listed below are T cell receptor beta chains from one sample, sequenced in a study of T cell changes during pregnancy in multiple sclerosis. Method: immunoSEQ multiplex PCR; TCRdb's copy keeps in-frame clones and lacks some. The repertoire consists of 40,000 to 55,000 clones, with roughly 90% occurring once and the leading ten covering approximately 2.9%. This material consisted of CD8+ T cells from peripheral blood mononuclear cells, taken in the second trimester of pregnancy. The receptors stem from a female donor with multiple sclerosis, enrolled in a pregnancy study. Both conserved end residues are part of each CDR3. The D gene is left open where the match is weak. Where a row states a size, it is once, few, many or the class of an expanded clone; other rows omit it.

CDR3 length	V gene	J gene	clone size	D gene	CDR3 DNA	CDR3 protein
14	TRBV10-3	TRBJ2-5	NA	TRBD1	TGTGCCATCAGCCTGGACAGGGGCCAAGAGACCCAGTACTTC	CAISLDRGQETQYF
17	TRBV4-1	TRBJ1-2	NA	NA	TGCGCCAGCAGCCAATCCCATGGGGGCTATGGGGCCTATGGCTACACCTTC	CASSQSHGGYGAYGYTF
15	TRBV7-2	TRBJ1-4	NA	NA	TGTGCCAGCAGTTTAACAGGGTTTTCAAATGAAAAACTGTTTTTT	CASSLTGFSNEKLFF
15	TRBV9	TRBJ2-5	NA	NA	TGTGCCAGCAGCCCAAACGGGGGAGTTGCAGAGACCCAGTACTTC	CASSPNGGVAETQYF
14	TRBV6-4	TRBJ2-2	NA	NA	TGTGCCAGCAGTGACGGCGGAGCTCCCCGGGAGCTGTTTTTT	CASSDGGAPRELFF
12	TRBV7-6	TRBJ2-1	NA	NA	TGTGCCAGCAGCTTATTTCGCAATGAGCAGTTCTTC	CASSLFRNEQFF
12	TRBV9	TRBJ2-2	NA	NA	TGTGCCAGCAGCTCACGGGACGGGGAGCTGTTTTTT	CASSSRDGELFF
17	TRBV5-1	TRBJ1-1	once	TRBD1	TGCGCCAGCAGCTCGGCCGGGACAGGGGGCGGGGGCACTGAAGCTTTCTTT	CASSSAGTGGGGTEAFF
14	TRBV4-1	TRBJ1-5	NA	NA	TGCGCCAGCAGCCATTCAGGGGCGAATCAGCCCCAGCATTTT	CASSHSGANQPQHF
13	TRBV9	TRBJ1-6	NA	NA	TGTGCCAGCAGCGCGACAGGCCTTTCACCCCTCCACTTT	CASSATGLSPLHF
15	TRBV9	TRBJ2-1	NA	TRBD2	TGTGCCAGCAGCGTCAGCGGGGGGGACTACAATGAGCAGTTCTTC	CASSVSGGDYNEQFF
14	TRBV5-4	TRBJ2-1	NA	NA	TGTGCCAGCAGCTTCGCCGAGGGAGTCAGTGAGCAGTTCTTC	CASSFAEGVSEQFF
16	TRBV13	TRBJ2-1	NA	TRBD2	TGTGCCAGCAGCCGAAGAGTCGACGGGGGGGGGAATGAGCAGTTCTTC	CASSRRVDGGGNEQFF
14	TRBV5-6	TRBJ2-2	NA	NA	TGTGCCAGCAGCCGTCTTGAGGACACCGGGGAGCTGTTTTTT	CASSRLEDTGELFF
13	TRBV11-1	TRBJ1-1	NA	NA	TGTGCCAGCAGCCCCCCTATGAACACTGAAGCTTTCTTT	CASSPPMNTEAFF
13	TRBV5-6	TRBJ2-2	NA	NA	TGTGCCAGCAGCATCCAAAACACCGGGGAGCTGTTTTTT	CASSIQNTGELFF
11	TRBV27	TRBJ1-2	NA	NA	TGTGCCAGCAGGTCGACAGGCGGCTACACCTTC	CASRSTGGYTF
15	TRBV7-6	TRBJ2-3	NA	NA	TGTGCCAGCAGCAAACAGCCCACTAGCACAGATACGCAGTATTTT	CASSKQPTSTDTQYF
13	TRBV2	TRBJ2-7	NA	TRBD1	TGTGCCAGCCGGGACAGGGGGCACTACGAGCAGTACTTC	CASRDRGHYEQYF
15	TRBV6-5	TRBJ2-5	NA	NA	TGTGCCAGCAGCACCTCTAGCTTATTAAAAGAGACCCAGTACTTC	CASSTSSLLKETQYF
15	TRBV9	TRBJ2-5	NA	TRBD2	TGTGCCAGCAGCGTAAGGGGACTAGTGAGAGAGACCCAGTACTTC	CASSVRGLVRETQYF
13	TRBV5-4	TRBJ2-7	once	NA	TGTGCCAGCAGCTCGCCTAGCTCCTACGAGCAGTACTTC	CASSSPSSYEQYF